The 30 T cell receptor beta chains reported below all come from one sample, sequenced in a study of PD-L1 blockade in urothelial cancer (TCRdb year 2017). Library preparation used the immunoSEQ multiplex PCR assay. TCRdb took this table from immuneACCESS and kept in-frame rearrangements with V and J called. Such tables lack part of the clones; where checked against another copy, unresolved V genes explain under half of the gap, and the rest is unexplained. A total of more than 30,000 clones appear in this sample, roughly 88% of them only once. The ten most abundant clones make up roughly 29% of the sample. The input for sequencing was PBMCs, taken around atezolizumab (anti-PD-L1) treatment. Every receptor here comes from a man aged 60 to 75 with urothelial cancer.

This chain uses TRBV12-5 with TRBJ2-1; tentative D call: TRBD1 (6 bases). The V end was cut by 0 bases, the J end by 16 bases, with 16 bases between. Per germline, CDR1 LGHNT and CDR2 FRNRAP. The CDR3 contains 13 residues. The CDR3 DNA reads TGTGCTAGTGGTTTGGTAATAGAGGCAGGGGTATTCTTC. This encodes CASGLVIEAGVFF.

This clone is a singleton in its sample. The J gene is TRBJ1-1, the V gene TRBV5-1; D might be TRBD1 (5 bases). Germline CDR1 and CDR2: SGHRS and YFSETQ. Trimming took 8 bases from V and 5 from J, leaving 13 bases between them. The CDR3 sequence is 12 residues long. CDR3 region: CASGTGITEAFF. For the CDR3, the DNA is TGCGCCAGTGGGACTGGGATAACTGAAGCTTTCTTT.

The CDR3 region has the DNA TGTGCCAGCAGCCCGATCGCCGGGACAGGGATGAATGAGCAGTTCTTC. It codes for CASSPIAGTGMNEQFF. The chain couples TRBV4-2 to TRBJ2-1, with 9 bases aligning to TRBD1. The CDR3 covers 16 residues. Per the germline V gene, CDR1 is LGHNA and CDR2 is YNFKEQ. Trimming at V came to 4 bases and at J to 7 bases, leaving 11 bases not matched to a gene.

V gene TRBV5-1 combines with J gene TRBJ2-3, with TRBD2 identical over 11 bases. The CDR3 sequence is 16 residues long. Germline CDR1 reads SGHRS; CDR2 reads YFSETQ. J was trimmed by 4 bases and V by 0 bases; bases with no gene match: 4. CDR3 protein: CASSLGTSGRSDTQYF. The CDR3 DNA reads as TGCGCCAGCAGCTTGGGAACTAGCGGGAGATCAGATACGCAGTATTTT.

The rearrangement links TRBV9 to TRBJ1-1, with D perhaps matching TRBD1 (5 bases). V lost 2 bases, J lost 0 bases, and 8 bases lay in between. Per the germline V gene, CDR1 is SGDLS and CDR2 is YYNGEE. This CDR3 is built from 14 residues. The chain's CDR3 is CASSVAGMNTEAFF. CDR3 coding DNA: TGTGCCAGCAGCGTGGCAGGGATGAACACTGAAGCTTTCTTT.

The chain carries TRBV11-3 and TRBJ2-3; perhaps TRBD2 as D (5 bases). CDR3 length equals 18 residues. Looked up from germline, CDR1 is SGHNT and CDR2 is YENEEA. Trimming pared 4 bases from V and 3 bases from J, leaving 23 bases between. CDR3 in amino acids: CASSSSNLSGAITDTQYF. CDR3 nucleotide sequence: TGTGCCAGCAGCTCCTCCAACTTAAGCGGAGCCATTACAGATACGCAGTATTTT.

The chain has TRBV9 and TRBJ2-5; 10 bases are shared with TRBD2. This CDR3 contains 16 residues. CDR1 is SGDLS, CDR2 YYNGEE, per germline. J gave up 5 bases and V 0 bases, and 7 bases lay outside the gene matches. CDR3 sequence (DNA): TGTGCCAGCAGCGTAGGGGCTAGCGGGAGCTATGAGACCCAGTACTTC. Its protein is CASSVGASGSYETQYF.

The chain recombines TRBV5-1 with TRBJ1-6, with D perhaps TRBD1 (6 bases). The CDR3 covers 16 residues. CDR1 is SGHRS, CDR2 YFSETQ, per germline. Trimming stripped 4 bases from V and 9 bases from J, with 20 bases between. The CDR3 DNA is TGCGCCAGCAGCGCCACGTCGACAGGTTCAGGTTCACCCCTCCACTTT. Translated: CASSATSTGSGSPLHF.

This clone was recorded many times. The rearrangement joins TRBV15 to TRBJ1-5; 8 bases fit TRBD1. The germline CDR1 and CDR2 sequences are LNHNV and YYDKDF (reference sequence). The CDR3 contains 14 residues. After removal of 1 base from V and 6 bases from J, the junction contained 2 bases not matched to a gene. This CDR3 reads CATSRGTGFQPQHF. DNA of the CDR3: TGTGCCACCAGCAGAGGGACAGGGTTTCAGCCCCAGCATTTT.

The CDR3 region is CASSEGIPDTQYF. As DNA, the CDR3 is TGTGCCAGCAGTGAAGGTATCCCAGATACGCAGTATTTT. The genes are TRBV2 and TRBJ2-3; D is undetermined. In germline, CDR1 is SNHLY, CDR2 FYNNEI. V lost 1 base, J lost 4 bases, and 6 bases lay in between. The CDR3 sequence is 13 residues long.

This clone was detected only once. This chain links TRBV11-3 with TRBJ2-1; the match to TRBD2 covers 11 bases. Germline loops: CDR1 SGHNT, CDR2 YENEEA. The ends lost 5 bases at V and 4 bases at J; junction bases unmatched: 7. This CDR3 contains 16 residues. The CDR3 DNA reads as TGTGCCAGCAGCATTGGGCTAGCGGGAGGTTACAATGAGCAGTTCTTC. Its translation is CASSIGLAGGYNEQFF.

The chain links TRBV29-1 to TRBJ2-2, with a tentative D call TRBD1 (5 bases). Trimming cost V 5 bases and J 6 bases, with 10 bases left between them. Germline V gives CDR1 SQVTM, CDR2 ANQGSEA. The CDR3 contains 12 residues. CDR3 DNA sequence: TGCAGCGTTAGGGGTGCGCCCGGGGAGCTGTTTTTT. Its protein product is CSVRGAPGELFF.

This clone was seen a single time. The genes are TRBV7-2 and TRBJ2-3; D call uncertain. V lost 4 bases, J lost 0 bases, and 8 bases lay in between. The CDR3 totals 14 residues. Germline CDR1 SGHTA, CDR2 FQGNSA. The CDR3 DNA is TGTGCCAGCAGCTCGTCGTTGAGCACAGATACGCAGTATTTT. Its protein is CASSSSLSTDTQYF.

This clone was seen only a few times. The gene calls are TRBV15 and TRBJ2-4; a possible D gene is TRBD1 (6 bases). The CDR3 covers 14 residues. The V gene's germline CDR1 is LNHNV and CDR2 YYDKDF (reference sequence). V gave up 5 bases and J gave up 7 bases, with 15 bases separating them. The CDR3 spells CATSSTGRANIQYF. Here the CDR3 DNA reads TGTGCCACCAGCTCAACAGGGAGAGCCAACATTCAGTACTTC. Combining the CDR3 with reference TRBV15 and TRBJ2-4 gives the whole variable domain DAMVIQNPRYQVTQFGKPVTLSCSQTLNHNVMYWYQQKSSQAPKLLFHYYDKDFNNEADTPDNFQSRRPNTSFCFLDIRSPGLGDTAMYLCATSSTGRANIQYFGAGTRLSVL.

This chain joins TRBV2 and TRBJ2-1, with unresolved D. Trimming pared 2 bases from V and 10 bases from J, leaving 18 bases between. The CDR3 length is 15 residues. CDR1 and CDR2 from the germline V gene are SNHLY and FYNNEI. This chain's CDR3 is CASSEWASAADEQFF. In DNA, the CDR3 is TGTGCCAGCAGTGAATGGGCTTCGGCAGCCGACGAGCAGTTCTTC.

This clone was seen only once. The CDR3 is CASSQDVQWGHYEQYF. DNA of the CDR3: TGCGCCAGCAGCCAAGATGTCCAGTGGGGACACTACGAGCAGTACTTC. V is TRBV4-1 and J is TRBJ2-7; D is possibly TRBD1 (6 bases). Germline V gives CDR1 MGHRA, CDR2 YSYEKL. V was cut by 0 bases and J by 3 bases, with 15 bases left in between. CDR3 length equals 16 residues.

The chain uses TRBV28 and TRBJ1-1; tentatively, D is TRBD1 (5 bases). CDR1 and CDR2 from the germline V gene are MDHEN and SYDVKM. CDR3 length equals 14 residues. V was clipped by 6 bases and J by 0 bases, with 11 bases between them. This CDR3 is CASSPRQLNTEAFF. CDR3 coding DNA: TGTGCCAGCAGCCCCAGACAGTTGAACACTGAAGCTTTCTTT.

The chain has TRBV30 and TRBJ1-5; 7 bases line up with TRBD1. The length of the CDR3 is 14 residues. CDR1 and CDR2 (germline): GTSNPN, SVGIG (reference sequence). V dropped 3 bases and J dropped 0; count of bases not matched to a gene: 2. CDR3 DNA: TGTGCCTGGAGGACAGGGTTTAGCAATCAGCCCCAGCATTTT. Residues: CAWRTGFSNQPQHF.

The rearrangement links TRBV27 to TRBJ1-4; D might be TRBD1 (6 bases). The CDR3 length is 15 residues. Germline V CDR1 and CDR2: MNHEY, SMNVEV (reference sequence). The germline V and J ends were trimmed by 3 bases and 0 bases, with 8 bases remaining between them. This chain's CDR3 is CASSFRTATNEKLFF. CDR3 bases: TGTGCCAGCAGTTTCCGGACAGCAACTAATGAAAAACTGTTTTTT.

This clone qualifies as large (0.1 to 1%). CDR3 sequence: CASSSEVAGNTIYF. In nucleotides, the CDR3 is TGTGCCAGCAGTTCTGAGGTCGCTGGAAACACCATATATTTT. V is TRBV28 and J is TRBJ1-3; no clear D. The CDR3 spans 14 residues. Germline CDR1 MDHEN, CDR2 SYDVKM. The V and J ends lost 4 bases and 2 bases respectively, with 9 bases between them.

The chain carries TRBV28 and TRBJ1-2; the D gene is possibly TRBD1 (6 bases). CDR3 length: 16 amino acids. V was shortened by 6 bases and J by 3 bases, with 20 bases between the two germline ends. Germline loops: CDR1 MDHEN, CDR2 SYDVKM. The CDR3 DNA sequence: TGTGCCAGCAGGTTTAGCGGGGGGCTTTTGGACTATGGCTACACCTTC. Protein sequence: CASRFSGGLLDYGYTF.

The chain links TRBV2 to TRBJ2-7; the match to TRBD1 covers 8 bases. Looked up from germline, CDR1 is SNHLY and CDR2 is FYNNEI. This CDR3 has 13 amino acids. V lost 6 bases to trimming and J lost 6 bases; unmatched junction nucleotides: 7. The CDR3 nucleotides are TGTGCCAGCAGGGAGACAGGGGATATCGAGCAGTACTTC. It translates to CASRETGDIEQYF.

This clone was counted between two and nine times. The DNA for the CDR3 is TGTGCCAGCAGTGGAAGACAGGGGGCTCAGCCCCAGCATTTT. Translation gives CASSGRQGAQPQHF. The genes are TRBV6-1 and TRBJ1-5; 10 bases are shared with TRBD1. V lost 4 bases and J lost 6; bases outside the gene matches: 3. CDR3 length equals 14 residues. The germline V gene has CDR1 MNHNS and CDR2 SASEGT.

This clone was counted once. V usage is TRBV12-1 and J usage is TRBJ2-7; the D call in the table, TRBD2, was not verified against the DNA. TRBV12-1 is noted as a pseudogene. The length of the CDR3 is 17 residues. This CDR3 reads CASSFRLAGLREYEQYF. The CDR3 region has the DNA TGTGCCAGCAGCTTTCGACTAGCGGGGCTGCGTGAATACGAGCAGTACTTC.

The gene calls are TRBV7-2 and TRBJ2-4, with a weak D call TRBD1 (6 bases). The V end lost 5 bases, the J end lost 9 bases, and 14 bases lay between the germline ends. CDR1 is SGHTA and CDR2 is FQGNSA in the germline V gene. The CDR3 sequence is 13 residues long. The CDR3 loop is CASSPDQGSIQYF. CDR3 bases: TGTGCCAGCAGCCCAGATCAGGGGTCCATTCAGTACTTC.

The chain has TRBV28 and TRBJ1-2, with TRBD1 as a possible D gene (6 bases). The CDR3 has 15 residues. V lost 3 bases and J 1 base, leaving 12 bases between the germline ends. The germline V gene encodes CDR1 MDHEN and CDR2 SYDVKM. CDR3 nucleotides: TGTGCCAGCAGTTTTCAGCAGGGGCTTAACTATGGCTACACCTTC. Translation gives CASSFQQGLNYGYTF.

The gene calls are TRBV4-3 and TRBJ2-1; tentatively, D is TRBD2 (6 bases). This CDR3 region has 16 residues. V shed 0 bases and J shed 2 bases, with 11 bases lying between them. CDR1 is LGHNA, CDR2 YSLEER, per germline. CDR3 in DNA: TGCGCCAGCAGCCAAGAGGCTAGCGAGGCCTACAATGAGCAGTTCTTC. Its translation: CASSQEASEAYNEQFF.

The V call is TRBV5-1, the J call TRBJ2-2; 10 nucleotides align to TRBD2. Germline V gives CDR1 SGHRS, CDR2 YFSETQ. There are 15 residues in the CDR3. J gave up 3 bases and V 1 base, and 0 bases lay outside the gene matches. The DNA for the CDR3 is TGCGCCAGCAGCTTGCTAGCGGGGGACACCGGGGAGCTGTTTTTT. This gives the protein CASSLLAGDTGELFF.

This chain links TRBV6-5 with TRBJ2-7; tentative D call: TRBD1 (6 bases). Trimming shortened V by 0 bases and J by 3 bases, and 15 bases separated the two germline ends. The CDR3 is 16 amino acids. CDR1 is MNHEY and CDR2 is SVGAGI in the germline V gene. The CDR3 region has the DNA TGTGCCAGCAGTTACTCGAGAGGACAGCTTAACTACGAGCAGTACTTC. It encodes CASSYSRGQLNYEQYF.

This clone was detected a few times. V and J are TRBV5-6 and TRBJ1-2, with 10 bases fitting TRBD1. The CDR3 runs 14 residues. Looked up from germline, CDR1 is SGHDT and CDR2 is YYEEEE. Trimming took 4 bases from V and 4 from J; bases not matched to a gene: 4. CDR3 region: CASSAGQGIYGYTF. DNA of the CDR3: TGTGCCAGCAGCGCGGGACAGGGGATCTATGGCTACACCTTC. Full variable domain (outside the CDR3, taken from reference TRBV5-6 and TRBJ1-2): DAGVTQSPTHLIKTRGQQVTLRCSPKSGHDTVSWYQQALGQGPQFIFQYYEEEERQRGNFPDRFSGHQFPNYSSELNVNALLLGDSALYLCASSAGQGIYGYTFGSGTRLTVV.